The 22 T cell receptor beta chains below all came from one sample that was sequenced in a study of breast tumors, draining lymph nodes, adjacent tissues. TCRdb independently ran MiXCR on the multiplex PCR reads; one entry per CDR3 protein. The sample has about 80,000 distinct CDR3 sequences; under 25% are singletons. Samples came from axillary lymph nodes draining the breast cancer. The sequencing sample was made of axillary lymph node tissue. The receptors stem from a female donor with breast cancer. Some clones in this sample may be carry-over from other donors' samples.

This clonotype occurred many times. J is TRBJ1-2 and V is TRBV20-1; D perhaps matches TRBD1 (5 bases). The CDR3 runs 12 residues. V lost 5 bases, J lost 8 bases, and 15 bases lay in between. Germline CDR1 is DFQATT and CDR2 is SNEGSKA (reference sequence). The CDR3 coding sequence is TGCAGTGCTTCAGGGTCCAGTTCCGGCTACACCTTC. Protein sequence: CSASGSSSGYTF.

With regard to this clonotype: This may arise from a read error, as a much more abundant clone is one base away. The chain combines TRBV5-1 with TRBJ2-7; 13 bases match TRBD2. Per germline, CDR1 SGHRS and CDR2 YFSETQ. With 10 bases clipped from V and 7 bases from J, the junction kept 11 bases outside the gene matches. This CDR3 is built from 14 residues. The CDR3 sequence: CAGTGTSGTLEQYF. CDR3 DNA: TGCGCCGGTACCGGGACTAGCGGGACTCTAGAGCAGTACTTC.

This clonotype was counted many times. The chain joins TRBV7-9 to TRBJ2-2; D remains ambiguous. Germline CDR1 and CDR2: SEHNR and FQNEAQ (reference sequence). CDR3 length: 12 amino acids. V lost 1 base to trimming and J lost 5 bases, with 2 bases between them. CDR3 coding DNA: TGTGCCAGCAGCTTAGTAACCGGGGAGCTGTTTTTT. Translating it yields CASSLVTGELFF. The full variable domain, with the rest looked up from reference TRBV7-9 and TRBJ2-2, is DTGVSQNPRHKITKRGQNVTFRCDPISEHNRLYWYRQTLGQGPEFLTYFQNEAQLEKSRLLSDRFSAERPKGSFSTLEIQRTEQGDSAMYLCASSLVTGELFFGEGSRLTVL.

This chain uses TRBV30 with TRBJ1-6; 9 bases map to TRBD1. Germline V gene sequence: CDR1 GTSNPN, CDR2 SVGIG (reference sequence). The CDR3 has 13 amino acids. The ends lost 4 bases at V and 6 bases at J; junction bases unmatched: 1. This CDR3 is CAWTGQGNSPLHF. The CDR3 DNA reads as TGTGCCTGGACGGGACAGGGTAATTCACCCCTCCACTTT.

The sample holds many counts of this clonotype. The chain employs TRBV9 and TRBJ2-2, with unresolved D. V was trimmed by 0 bases and J by 4 bases, leaving 13 bases between them. The CDR3 has 16 amino acids. Looked up from germline, CDR1 is SGDLS and CDR2 is YYNGEE. The CDR3 nucleotides are TGTGCCAGCAGCGTAGATAGCAACAGCCTCACCGGGGAGCTGTTTTTT. The encoded protein is CASSVDSNSLTGELFF.

As for this clonotype: A much larger clone lies a single base off, so this may be a read error. V usage is TRBV6-1 and J usage is TRBJ1-3, with D maybe TRBD1 (6 bases). This CDR3 has 14 residues. Germline V gene data show CDR1 as MNHNS and CDR2 as SASEGT. The CDR3 protein is CASTNRASGNTVYF. In nucleotides, the CDR3 is TGTGCCAGCACCAACAGGGCCTCTGGAAACACCGTATATTTT.

This clonotype was recorded at least ten times. V gene TRBV7-9 combines with J gene TRBJ2-7; D may be TRBD1 (6 bases). This CDR3 contains 14 residues. Per germline, CDR1 SEHNR and CDR2 FQNEAQ (reference sequence). Trimming took 2 bases from V and 4 from J, leaving 12 bases between them. The CDR3 spells CASSLSGTLYEQYF. The CDR3 DNA follows: TGTGCCAGCAGCTTATCCGGGACACTTTACGAGCAGTACTTC.

This clonotype was picked up many times. The chain uses TRBV12-3 or TRBV12-4 and TRBJ2-3; no firm D call. V was shortened by 5 bases and J by 0 bases, with 9 bases between the two germline ends. The CDR3 is 14 residues long. In nucleotides, the CDR3 is TGTGCCAGCAGTCGCTCACACAGCACAGATACGCAGTATTTT. Protein sequence: CASSRSHSTDTQYF.

This clonotype came up many times. This chain uses TRBV6-1 with TRBJ1-5, with 10 positions matching TRBD1. Germline CDR1 is MNHNS and CDR2 is SASEGT. Trimming took 1 base from V and 7 from J; bases not matched to a gene: 4. The CDR3 loop spans 15 amino acids. CDR3 sequence: CASSEGQGAYQPQHF. As DNA, the CDR3 is TGTGCCAGCAGTGAAGGACAGGGGGCATACCAGCCCCAGCATTTT.

This clonotype was counted at least ten times. The gene calls are TRBV7-9 and TRBJ2-5; D not certain. The CDR3 spans 14 residues. Germline V gene data show CDR1 as SEHNR and CDR2 as FQNEAQ (reference sequence). Trimming took 3 bases from V and 2 from J, leaving 10 bases between them. The CDR3 DNA reads as TGTGCCAGCAGCTTTCTTGGGTATCAAGAGACCCAGTACTTC. Protein: CASSFLGYQETQYF.

This clonotype has at least ten counts. The J gene is TRBJ2-1, the V gene TRBV11-3; TRBD2 matches at 8 bases. The CDR3 length is 16 residues. V lost 5 bases to trimming and J lost 0 bases; unmatched junction nucleotides: 6. The V gene's germline CDR1 is SGHNT and CDR2 YENEEA. The DNA of the CDR3 is TGTGCCAGCAGCCCTACCGGGACTAGCTCCTACAATGAGCAGTTCTTC. It encodes CASSPTGTSSYNEQFF.

The genes are TRBV18 and TRBJ2-5, with D possibly called TRBD1 or TRBD2 (5 bases each). Germline V gene lookup returns CDR1 KGHSH and CDR2 LQKENI. CDR3 length equals 14 residues. The V end lost 1 base, the J end lost 3 bases, and 9 bases lay between the germline ends. This CDR3 is CASSPQGTEETQYF. The CDR3 DNA reads TGTGCCAGCTCACCACAGGGGACCGAAGAGACCCAGTACTTC.

A remark on this clonotype: This may arise from a read error, as a much more abundant clone is one base away. CDR3 in DNA: TGTGCCGGCAGCTTTAAAGAACGGAATAATGAAAAACTGTTTTTT. As protein: CAGSFKERNNEKLFF. The chain uses TRBV5-4 and TRBJ1-4; no clear D. CDR3 size: 15 residues. Looked up from germline, CDR1 is SGHNT and CDR2 is YYREEE (reference sequence).

This clonotype appeared many times. This chain connects TRBV7-3 to TRBJ2-3; D could derive from TRBD1 or TRBD2 (5 bases each). The CDR3 has 14 residues. Between the trimmed V and J ends, which lost 4 bases and 1 base, there was a span of 9 bases. Germline assignment: CDR1 SGHTA and CDR2 FQGTGA. CDR3: CASSSLGGTDTQYF. The CDR3 DNA sequence: TGTGCCAGCAGCTCCCTGGGGGGCACAGATACGCAGTATTTT.

This clonotype was seen repeatedly, ten times or more. V gene TRBV7-9 combines with J gene TRBJ1-2, with D possibly TRBD1 on 5 matching bases. V was cut by 1 base and J by 4 bases, with 16 bases left in between. The CDR3 is 16 amino acids. Per the germline V gene, CDR1 is SEHNR and CDR2 is FQNEAQ (reference sequence). CDR3 amino acids: CASSLGAGQVSYGYTF. CDR3 DNA: TGTGCCAGCAGCTTAGGTGCTGGACAAGTAAGCTATGGCTACACCTTC.

The table lists this clonotype with many counts. The chain links TRBV12-3 or TRBV12-4 to TRBJ2-2, with D unclear. CDR3 length equals 12 residues. The V end lost 2 bases, the J end lost 7 bases, and 5 bases lay between the germline ends. CDR3 coding DNA: TGTGCCAGCAGTTTAAGAGTCGGGGAGCTGTTTTTT. This codes for CASSLRVGELFF.

V usage is TRBV7-9 and J usage is TRBJ2-2; perhaps TRBD2 as D (6 bases). Germline assignment: CDR1 SEHNR and CDR2 FQNEAQ (reference sequence). V lost 3 bases and J lost 1, with 12 bases in between. There are 16 residues in the CDR3. CDR3 loop: CASSFCGGMNTGELFF. CDR3 coding DNA: TGTGCCAGCAGCTTTTGTGGCGGGATGAACACCGGGGAGCTGTTTTTT. Full variable domain (outside the CDR3, taken from reference TRBV7-9 and TRBJ2-2): DTGVSQNPRHKITKRGQNVTFRCDPISEHNRLYWYRQTLGQGPEFLTYFQNEAQLEKSRLLSDRFSAERPKGSFSTLEIQRTEQGDSAMYLCASSFCGGMNTGELFFGEGSRLTVL.

This clonotype has ten or more counts. The rearrangement uses TRBV7-9 and TRBJ1-4; D gene ambiguous. CDR1 is SEHNR and CDR2 is FQNEAQ in the germline V gene (reference sequence). Trimming stripped 4 bases from V and 8 bases from J, with 11 bases between. The CDR3 runs 13 residues. DNA of the CDR3: TGTGCCAGCAGCTCCGTTGAGCGGGAAAAACTGTTTTTT. It encodes CASSSVEREKLFF.

This clonotype was observed at least ten times. The chain links TRBV5-6 to TRBJ2-7, with 9 bases matching TRBD2. Germline V gene data show CDR1 as SGHDT and CDR2 as YYEEEE. V dropped 2 bases and J dropped 4; count of bases not matched to a gene: 7. The CDR3 covers 15 residues. CDR3: CASSLSGAGGYEQYF. In nucleotides, the CDR3 is TGTGCCAGCAGCTTATCCGGGGCGGGGGGGTACGAGCAGTACTTC.

In its sample, this clonotype was seen once. The chain joins TRBV18 to TRBJ1-5; unclear D gene. CDR3 length: 12 residues. Germline V CDR1 and CDR2: KGHSH, LQKENI. The germline V and J ends were trimmed by 3 bases and 3 bases, with 3 bases remaining between them. In nucleotides, the CDR3 is TGTGCCAGCTCACCCCCCAATCAGCCCCAGCATTTT. Protein product: CASSPPNQPQHF.

This clonotype appeared many times. The V call is TRBV25-1, the J call TRBJ2-7; 8 bases fit TRBD1. The CDR3 has 15 amino acids. J lost 0 bases, V lost 8 bases, and 9 bases had no gene match. The germline V gene encodes CDR1 MGHDK and CDR2 SYGVNS. The CDR3 loop is CASSRPGGASYEQYF. The CDR3 nucleotides are TGTGCCAGCTCGAGGCCAGGGGGCGCCTCCTACGAGCAGTACTTC.

There are many counts of this clonotype. This chain connects TRBV5-5 to TRBJ2-1; 10 bases map to TRBD2. Germline V gives CDR1 SGHKS, CDR2 YYEKEE (reference sequence). The V and J ends lost 4 bases and 8 bases, in that order; junction bases with no gene match: 15. The CDR3 is 17 amino acids. The chain's CDR3 is CASSSPSGSLISDEQFF. In DNA, the CDR3 is TGTGCCAGCAGCAGCCCTAGCGGGAGCTTGATTAGCGATGAGCAGTTCTTC. The entire variable domain, with the rest obtained from reference TRBV5-5 and TRBJ2-1, is as follows: DAGVTQSPTHLIKTRGQQVTLRCSPISGHKSVSWYQQVLGQGPQFIFQYYEKEERGRGNFPDRFSARQFPNYSSELNVNALLLGDSALYLCASSSPSGSLISDEQFFGPGTRLTVL.